This is a list of T cell receptor beta chains from one sample in a study of human T cells and chemical hapten exposure. One entry per CDR3 protein results from TCRdb running MiXCR on the RACE reads. The data contain 50,000 or so distinct CDR3 sequences, roughly 11% of them seen just once; the ten biggest clones take up about 2%. The specimen comprised whole blood, sampled in connection with sensitization to the hapten diphenylcyclopropenone (DPC). Receptors originate from a woman in her forties with alopecia areata. Some clones in this sample may be carry-over from other donors' samples. CDR3s include the opening cysteine and the closing phenylalanine or tryptophan. The D gene is left open where the match is weak. Clone size, where shown, is once, few, many, or a class for clones that have expanded.

v_call	clone_size	j_call	d_call	cdr3_aa	cdr3_nt
TRBV6-5	many	TRBJ2-6	-	CASSWGAAGANVLTF	TGTGCCAGCAGTTGGGGGGCGGCTGGGGCCAACGTCCTGACTTTC
TRBV18	-	TRBJ1-1	-	CASSPTTALGTEAFF	TGTGCCAGCTCCCCTACAACGGCCCTAGGGACTGAAGCTTTCTTT
TRBV28	many	TRBJ1-4	-	CASRRLQGHEKLFF	TGTGCCAGCAGAAGACTCCAAGGACATGAAAAACTGTTTTTT
TRBV5-5	many	TRBJ2-1	TRBD2	CASSLQPSGSDEQFF	TGTGCCAGCAGCTTGCAACCTAGCGGGAGTGATGAGCAGTTCTTC
TRBV12-3/TRBV12-4	few	TRBJ2-3	-	CASSPGSADTQYF	TGTGCCAGCAGCCCCGGGTCTGCAGATACGCAGTATTTT
TRBV5-1	many	TRBJ1-2	TRBD1	CASRPGQGISGYTF	TGCGCCAGCCGGCCGGGACAGGGGATATCTGGCTACACCTTC
TRBV29-1	few	TRBJ1-1	-	CSVVLGTRAAEAFF	TGCAGCGTTGTCCTGGGGACCCGTGCAGCTGAAGCTTTCTTT
TRBV5-1	many	TRBJ2-7	-	CASRTATSEQYF	TGCGCCAGCAGGACGGCAACGTCCGAGCAGTACTTC
TRBV6-5	-	TRBJ2-5	-	CASSRTREPQETQYF	TGTGCCAGCAGCCGTACCAGGGAACCCCAAGAGACCCAGTACTTC
TRBV11-2	many	TRBJ1-1	TRBD1	CASSSQGATEAFF	TGTGCCAGCAGTTCACAGGGGGCTACTGAAGCTTTCTTT
TRBV10-3	-	TRBJ2-1	-	CAIRPGGELRNEQFF	TGTGCCATCAGACCTGGCGGGGAGCTCCGGAATGAGCAGTTCTTC
TRBV20-1	many	TRBJ1-4	-	CSARLRGLANEKLFF	TGCAGTGCTAGGCTGCGGGGGCTAGCTAATGAAAAACTGTTTTTT
TRBV30	many	TRBJ2-1	-	CAWAPGYNEQFF	TGTGCCTGGGCCCCCGGTTACAATGAGCAGTTCTTC
TRBV3-1	few	TRBJ1-6	-	CASSPRAAFTRNSPLHF	TGTGCCAGCAGCCCAAGGGCAGCCTTCACACGGAATTCACCCCTCCACTTT
TRBV29-1	many	TRBJ1-2	-	CSVEDRGQEKGYGYTF	TGCAGCGTTGAAGATCGAGGGCAGGAAAAAGGCTATGGCTACACCTTC